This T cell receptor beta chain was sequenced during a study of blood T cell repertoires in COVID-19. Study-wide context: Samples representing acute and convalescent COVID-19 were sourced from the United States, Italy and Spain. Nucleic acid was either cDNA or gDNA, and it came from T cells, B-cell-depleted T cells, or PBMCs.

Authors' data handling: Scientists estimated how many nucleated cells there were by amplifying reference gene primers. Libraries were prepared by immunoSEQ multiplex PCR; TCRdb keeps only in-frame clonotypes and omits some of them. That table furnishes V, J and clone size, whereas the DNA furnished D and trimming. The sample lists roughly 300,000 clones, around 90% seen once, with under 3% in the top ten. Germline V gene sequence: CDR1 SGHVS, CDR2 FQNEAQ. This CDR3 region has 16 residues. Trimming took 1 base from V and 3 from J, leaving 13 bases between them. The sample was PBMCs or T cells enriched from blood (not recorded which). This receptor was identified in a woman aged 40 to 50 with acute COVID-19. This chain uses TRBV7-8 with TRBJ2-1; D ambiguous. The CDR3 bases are TGTGCCAGCAGCTTAGTTTCCGGTCCAAGCTACAATGAGCAGTTCTTC. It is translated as CASSLVSGPSYNEQFF.